A single sample is the source of the 9 T cell receptor beta chains below, sequenced in a study of STAT5B mutations in CD4+ large granular lymphocyte leukemia. Profiling relied on immunoSEQ multiplex PCR, and the TCRdb table lists in-frame clones only, not all of them. The sample carries about 33,000 clones, 70% to 75% recorded once. Sequences were obtained from CD4+ T cells from blood buffy coats. Receptor source: a human donor in good health.

The V and J genes are TRBV14 and TRBJ2-1, with 12 bases matching TRBD2. V lost 2 bases and J lost 10; bases outside the gene matches: 6. CDR1 and CDR2 (germline): SGHDN, FVKESK. This CDR3 has 15 residues. The CDR3 nucleotides are TGTGCCAGCAGCCAAATTGGACTAGCGGGGCGGGAGCAGTTCTTC. It translates to CASSQIGLAGREQFF. The full variable domain, its missing parts supplied by reference TRBV14 and TRBJ2-1, is EAGVTQFPSHSVIEKGQTVTLRCDPISGHDNLYWYRRVMGKEIKFLLHFVKESKQDESGMPNNRFLAERTGGTYSTLKVQPAELEDSGVYFCASSQIGLAGREQFFGPGTRLTVL.

The J gene is TRBJ2-1, the V gene TRBV29-1; possibly TRBD2 for D (6 bases). The CDR3 is 13 amino acids. The germline V gene has CDR1 SQVTM and CDR2 ANQGSEA. Trimming took off 4 bases at V and 3 bases at J, with 10 bases between the two ends. CDR3 sequence: CSVALAFYNEQFF. CDR3 coding DNA: TGCAGCGTTGCACTAGCTTTCTACAATGAGCAGTTCTTC.

This clone appeared once. The V call is TRBV29-1, the J call TRBJ1-1; the D is unclear. CDR3 length: 14 residues. V was pared by 6 bases and J by 0 bases, with 14 bases between. The germline gives CDR1 SQVTM, CDR2 ANQGSEA. CDR3 residues: CSVLKIGMNTEAFF. Here the CDR3 DNA reads TGCAGCGTCCTCAAAATCGGCATGAACACTGAAGCTTTCTTT.

The J gene is TRBJ2-1, the V gene TRBV9, with 9 bases aligning to TRBD1. The CDR3 runs 15 residues. J gave up 3 bases and V 6 bases, and 7 bases lay outside the gene matches. The germline V gene has CDR1 SGDLS and CDR2 YYNGEE. CDR3 in DNA: TGTGCCAGCACAACAGGGGGCGAGGACTACAATGAGCAGTTCTTC. It specifies CASTTGGEDYNEQFF.

This rearrangement joins TRBV5-1 to TRBJ1-1, with TRBD1 as a possible D gene (6 bases). The CDR3 consists of 16 residues. The V end was cut by 1 base, the J end by 5 bases, with 18 bases between. Germline-derived CDR1 and CDR2 are SGHRS and YFSETQ. This CDR3 reads CASSLTGAGLRTEAFF. The CDR3 nucleotides read TGCGCCAGCAGCTTGACGGGGGCGGGATTGAGAACTGAAGCTTTCTTT.

The table lists this clone with a few counts. The chain combines TRBV5-4 with TRBJ2-7, with TRBD2 matching 7 bases. CDR1 SGHNT and CDR2 YYREEE come from the germline V gene (reference sequence). After removal of 0 bases from V and 5 bases from J, the junction contained 8 bases not matched to a gene. The CDR3 length is 15 residues. The CDR3 DNA follows: TGTGCCAGCAGCTTGGGAGCGGGACTAAGCAACGAGCAGTACTTC. The encoded protein is CASSLGAGLSNEQYF.

This clone has just a few counts. The chain links TRBV7-8 to TRBJ1-1; D is unresolved. CDR1 SGHVS and CDR2 FQNEAQ come from the germline V gene. V was pared by 1 base and J by 8 bases, with 11 bases between. The CDR3 runs 13 residues. CDR3 DNA: TGTGCCAGCAGCTTAGGTCGGGGAGCGGAAGCTTTCTTT. Its translation is CASSLGRGAEAFF.

The V call is TRBV7-2, the J call TRBJ2-5; D is uncertain. CDR3 length: 12 residues. Germline-derived CDR1 and CDR2 are SGHTA and FQGNSA. Trimming left V 5 bases short and J 5 bases short, with 9 bases between. The chain's CDR3 is CASSPSWETQYF. The CDR3 coding sequence is TGTGCCAGCAGCCCAAGCTGGGAGACCCAGTACTTC.

The table lists this clone with a few counts. The chain joins TRBV10-1 to TRBJ2-4; 10 positions agree with TRBD1. V gave up 6 bases and J gave up 7 bases; unmatched junction bases: 9. This CDR3 is built from 15 residues. Germline-derived CDR1 and CDR2 are WNHNN and SYGVQD (reference sequence). CDR3 protein: CASSKGTGEDNIQYF. In DNA form, the CDR3 reads TGCGCCAGCAGCAAGGGGACAGGGGAAGACAACATTCAGTACTTC.